This passage covers 27 T cell receptor beta chains from one sample sequenced in a study of blood T cell repertoires in COVID-19 (dated by TCRdb to about 2020). Preparation of the library involved the immunoSEQ multiplex PCR assay. The table comes from immuneACCESS by way of TCRdb, which keeps in-frame sequences with V and J called. Part of the clones is missing from these tables; in studies checked, under half for an unresolved V gene and the rest for unknown reasons. Across this sample there are 350,000 to 450,000 clones, with over 75% seen only once. 0.95% to 1.3% of the sample rests with the top ten. Input material: PBMCs or T cells enriched from blood (not recorded which). These receptor sequences come from a man aged 30-40 years who had recovered from COVID-19.

The rearrangement uses TRBV10-3 and TRBJ1-1; TRBD1 agrees at 9 bases. Trimming at V came to 3 bases and at J to 3 bases, leaving 14 bases not matched to a gene. The CDR3 covers 18 residues. Per germline, CDR1 ENHRY and CDR2 SYGVKD. The CDR3 DNA reads as TGTGCCATCAGTGACCCCGGACAGGGGTTTTCTAGGGACACTGAAGCTTTCTTT. Protein product: CAISDPGQGFSRDTEAFF.

This clone was picked up one time. The J gene is TRBJ2-6, the V gene TRBV19; 7 bases are a match to TRBD1. Germline V gene sequence: CDR1 LNHDA, CDR2 SQIVND (reference sequence). The junction had 9 bases not matched to a gene; V was cut back by 5 bases and J by 2 bases. CDR3 length equals 17 residues. Written as DNA, the CDR3 is TGTGCCAGTAGTGACCGACAGGGAAGGACTGGGGCCAACGTCCTGACTTTC. Its protein product is CASSDRQGRTGANVLTF.

The chain recombines TRBV27 with TRBJ1-1, with 9 positions matching TRBD1. The CDR3 runs 15 residues. Germline CDR1 reads MNHEY; CDR2 reads SMNVEV (reference sequence). The V gene end was trimmed by 5 bases and the J gene end by 0 bases; junction bases not matched to a gene: 4. In nucleotides, the CDR3 is TGTGCCAGCAGTCCATGGACAGGGGTGAACACTGAAGCTTTCTTT. It specifies CASSPWTGVNTEAFF.

V usage is TRBV4-2 and J usage is TRBJ2-1; 8 positions agree with TRBD2. The CDR3 extends over 15 amino acids. The trim removed 0 bases at V and 14 bases at J, leaving 12 bases unmatched. Germline V gene data show CDR1 as LGHNA and CDR2 as YNFKEQ. CDR3 in DNA: TGTGCCAGCAGCCAAGAGGGTCTAGCGGGCGTCCCGGAGTTCTTC. It yields the protein CASSQEGLAGVPEFF.

This chain uses TRBV18 with TRBJ2-5, with D perhaps matching TRBD1 (5 bases). Germline values: CDR1 KGHSH, CDR2 LQKENI. The V gene lost 3 bases and the J gene lost 5 bases, with 19 bases spanning the gap. There are 16 residues in the CDR3. The DNA of the CDR3 is TGTGCCAGCTCACCCCGAACGGCAGGGAAAGGGGAGACCCAGTACTTC. Translated, it gives CASSPRTAGKGETQYF.

CDR3 sequence (DNA): TGTGCCAGCAGCCGACTAGCGGGAGGCCGGGGGGGAAAGACCCAGTACTTC. Encoded protein: CASSRLAGGRGGKTQYF. The rearrangement links TRBV3-1 (or the pseudogene TRBV3-2) to TRBJ2-5; 13 nucleotides match TRBD2. With V trimmed by 4 bases and J by 6 bases, 11 bases remained unmatched. The CDR3 runs 17 residues. Germline-derived CDR1 and CDR2 are LGHDT and YNNKEL (reference sequence).

Ten or more counts support this clone. The chain has TRBV4-1 and TRBJ1-6; possible D gene TRBD1, 5 bases. CDR3 length: 16 amino acids. In germline, CDR1 is MGHRA, CDR2 YSYEKL. The ends were cut back, 4 bases at V and 9 bases at J, with 19 bases in the middle. In nucleotides, the CDR3 is TGCGCCAGCAGCCCCATCGGCAGGGATTTTAGTTCACCCCTCCACTTT. Amino acids: CASSPIGRDFSSPLHF.

Only one count was recorded for this clone. No DNA is shown, since the ends of the CDR3 on it are uncertain; the CDR3 is the one TCRdb lists. This chain joins TRBV7-2 and TRBJ2-1; the table's D call of TRBD1 was not tested on the DNA. 14 amino acids form the CDR3, both terminal residues included. From germline, CDR1 is SGHTA and CDR2 FQGNSA. CDR3 loop: CASSLVASGTGILF.

This chain connects TRBV5-4 to TRBJ2-7, with D possibly TRBD1 on 6 matching bases. Germline-derived CDR1 and CDR2 are SGHNT and YYREEE (reference sequence). This CDR3 region has 14 residues. The V end lost 2 bases, the J end lost 0 bases, and 9 bases lay between the germline ends. The CDR3 protein is CASSLGQPSYEQYF. The CDR3 DNA is TGTGCCAGCAGCTTAGGACAGCCCTCCTACGAGCAGTACTTC.

This clone was seen a handful of times. V usage is TRBV2 and J usage is TRBJ1-5, with TRBD1 identical over 7 bases. The ends lost 4 bases at V and 2 bases at J; junction bases unmatched: 17. The germline V gene has CDR1 SNHLY and CDR2 FYNNEI. This CDR3 has 19 residues. CDR3: CASSARPGTASGGNQPQHF. The DNA of the CDR3 is TGTGCCAGCAGTGCCCGCCCCGGGACAGCCTCAGGGGGCAATCAGCCCCAGCATTTT. The whole variable domain, remainder taken from reference TRBV2 and TRBJ1-5, is EPEVTQTPSHQVTQMGQEVILRCVPISNHLYFYWYRQILGQKVEFLVSFYNNEISEKSEIFDDQFSVERPDGSNFTLKIRSTKLEDSAMYFCASSARPGTASGGNQPQHFGDGTRLSIL.

The J gene is TRBJ2-7, the V gene TRBV6-5; maybe TRBD2 (5 bases). Per the germline V gene, CDR1 is MNHEY and CDR2 is SVGAGI. V shed 0 bases and J shed 6 bases, with 15 bases lying between them. CDR3 length: 15 residues. The CDR3, as DNA: TGTGCCAGCAGTTACTCAGCCGTCGGTAGCGCCGAGCAGTACTTC. It specifies CASSYSAVGSAEQYF.

V usage is TRBV12-3 or TRBV12-4 and J usage is TRBJ2-2; weak D call: TRBD2 (5 bases). The CDR3 length is 13 residues. V shed 2 bases and J shed 7 bases, with 8 bases lying between them. The CDR3 loop reads CASSLYGSGELFF. Written as DNA, the CDR3 is TGTGCCAGCAGTTTATATGGGAGCGGGGAGCTGTTTTTT.

This rearrangement joins TRBV5-1 to TRBJ2-1; TRBD2 aligns across 14 bases. V was pared by 3 bases and J by 9 bases, with 5 bases of the junction left unmatched. The CDR3 spans 15 residues. The germline CDR1 and CDR2 sequences are SGHRS and YFSETQ. The CDR3 DNA reads TGCGCCAGCAGCTCAGGACTAGCGGGAGGTGTTGAGCAGTTCTTC. Translating gives CASSSGLAGGVEQFF. Variable domain in full (rest from reference TRBV5-1 and TRBJ2-1): KAGVTQTPRYLIKTRGQQVTLSCSPISGHRSVSWYQQTPGQGLQFLFEYFSETQRNKGNFPGRFSGRQFSNSRSEMNVSTLELGDSALYLCASSSGLAGGVEQFFGPGTRLTVL.

The CDR3 reads CASSPTEGETQYF. The CDR3 DNA reads as TGTGCCAGCTCACCAACAGAGGGAGAGACCCAGTACTTC. J is TRBJ2-5 and V is TRBV18; D is possibly TRBD2 (5 bases). Trimming removed 2 bases at V and 4 bases at J, with 8 bases between. CDR1 KGHSH and CDR2 LQKENI come from the germline V gene. This CDR3 contains 13 residues.

The chain carries TRBV3-1 (or the pseudogene TRBV3-2) and TRBJ1-1; the D gene is possibly TRBD1 (6 bases). The germline V and J ends were trimmed by 7 bases and 2 bases, with 14 bases remaining between them. Germline V gene lookup returns CDR1 LGHDT and CDR2 YNNKEL (reference sequence). This CDR3 contains 14 residues. CDR3 in DNA: TGTGCCAGCACGCAAAACAGGGCCAACACTGAAGCTTTCTTT. It translates to CASTQNRANTEAFF.

The chain is built from TRBV18 and TRBJ1-1, with a possible D match to TRBD1 (5 bases). Trimming removed 6 bases from V and 1 base from J, with 9 bases in between. CDR3 size: 13 residues. Germline-derived CDR1 and CDR2 are KGHSH and LQKENI. Written as DNA, the CDR3 is TGTGCCAGCTCCCAGGGTACGAACACTGAAGCTTTCTTT. It encodes CASSQGTNTEAFF.

The V and J genes are TRBV27 and TRBJ1-3, with D unresolved. This CDR3 spans 13 amino acids. Germline V gene lookup returns CDR1 MNHEY and CDR2 SMNVEV (reference sequence). V gave up 2 bases and J gave up 3 bases, with 5 bases separating them. CDR3 coding DNA: TGTGCCAGCAGTTTACGGGGTGGAAACACCATATATTTT. As protein: CASSLRGGNTIYF.

The gene calls are TRBV7-3 and TRBJ2-1; TRBD2 agrees at 13 bases. J lost 8 bases, V lost 0 bases, and 4 bases had no gene match. This CDR3 comprises 16 residues. Per germline, CDR1 SGHTA and CDR2 FQGTGA. CDR3 region: CASSLTGTSGIDEQFF. CDR3 coding DNA: TGTGCCAGCAGCTTAACGGGGACTAGCGGGATCGATGAGCAGTTCTTC.

The rearrangement uses TRBV11-2 and TRBJ1-4; the D is unclear. The CDR3 spans 12 residues. The V gene's germline CDR1 is SGHAT and CDR2 FQNNGV. Trimming shortened V by 4 bases and J by 5 bases, and 5 bases separated the two germline ends. The CDR3 protein is CASSSQNEKLFF. The CDR3 DNA reads as TGTGCCAGCAGCTCCCAGAATGAAAAACTGTTTTTT.

This chain uses TRBV4-1 with TRBJ2-7; 11 nucleotides align to TRBD2. CDR1 MGHRA and CDR2 YSYEKL come from the germline V gene. Germline trimming cut 4 bases from V and 3 bases from J; bases unmatched to any gene: 14. The CDR3 has 18 amino acids. The CDR3 DNA reads TGCGCCAGCAGCCTCTCCTTGACTAGCGGGACATTATACTACGAGCAGTACTTC. Encoded protein: CASSLSLTSGTLYYEQYF.

This chain links TRBV28 with TRBJ1-5; D may be TRBD1 (6 bases). The V gene's germline CDR1 is MDHEN and CDR2 SYDVKM. The CDR3 loop spans 13 amino acids. With 6 bases removed from V and 9 bases from J, the gap between germline ends came to 15 bases. In DNA, the CDR3 is TGTGCCAGCAGGGCAGGGGCCCAGGGGCCCCAGCATTTT. Translating gives CASRAGAQGPQHF.

The chain joins TRBV7-6 to TRBJ1-1; D not certain. The CDR3 extends over 15 amino acids. The germline V gene encodes CDR1 SGHVS and CDR2 FNYEAQ. The V end lost 6 bases, the J end lost 0 bases, and 14 bases lay between the germline ends. The CDR3 nucleotides read TGTGCCAGCAGGACTTCGGCAGAGATGAACACTGAAGCTTTCTTT. It encodes CASRTSAEMNTEAFF. Drawing the rest from reference TRBV7-6 and TRBJ1-1, the complete variable domain is GAGVSQSPRYKVTKRGQDVALRCDPISGHVSLYWYRQALGQGPEFLTYFNYEAQQDKSGLPNDRFSAERPEGSISTLTIQRTEQRDSAMYRCASRTSAEMNTEAFFGQGTRLTVV.

This chain joins TRBV12-5 and TRBJ2-1, with TRBD2 matching 8 bases. Germline CDR1 LGHNT, CDR2 FRNRAP. Trimming at V came to 6 bases and at J to 6 bases, leaving 13 bases not matched to a gene. There are 16 residues in the CDR3. The CDR3 is CASGSERGWVINEQFF. The CDR3 region has the DNA TGTGCTAGTGGCTCCGAGCGGGGGTGGGTAATCAATGAGCAGTTCTTC.

The chain links TRBV4-1 to TRBJ1-1, with D possibly matching TRBD1 (6 bases). CDR3 length: 14 residues. Trimming cost V 4 bases and J 1 base, with 10 bases left between them. Germline V gives CDR1 MGHRA, CDR2 YSYEKL. The chain's CDR3 is CASSRNRENTEAFF. The DNA for the CDR3 is TGCGCCAGCAGCCGTAACAGGGAGAACACTGAAGCTTTCTTT.

The CDR3 nucleotides are TGTGCCAGCAGCTCGGACAGCTCCTACAATGAGCAGTTCTTC. Amino acid sequence: CASSSDSSYNEQFF. The chain recombines TRBV7-2 with TRBJ2-1, with D possibly matching TRBD1 (6 bases). Trimming took 4 bases from V and 0 from J, leaving 7 bases between them. Germline V gene sequence: CDR1 SGHTA, CDR2 FQGNSA. The CDR3 totals 14 residues.

This clone was seen only once. The chain recombines TRBV19 with TRBJ2-1, with 11 nucleotides matching TRBD2. Germline lookup yields CDR1 LNHDA and CDR2 SQIVND (reference sequence). The CDR3 sequence is 16 residues long. Trimming cost V 4 bases and J 2 bases; bases outside gene matches: 4. The CDR3 DNA reads as TGTGCCAGTAGTAGGGGACTAGCGGCAGCCTACAATGAGCAGTTCTTC. This translates into CASSRGLAAAYNEQFF. Supplemented by reference TRBV19 and TRBJ2-1, the full variable domain reads DGGITQSPKYLFRKEGQNVTLSCEQNLNHDAMYWYRQDPGQGLRLIYYSQIVNDFQKGDIAEGYSVSREKKESFPLTVTSAQKNPTAFYLCASSRGLAAAYNEQFFGPGTRLTVL.

The chain combines TRBV28 with TRBJ2-1; TRBD2 aligns across 10 bases. Germline V CDR1 and CDR2: MDHEN, SYDVKM. CDR3 size: 19 residues. V dropped 5 bases and J dropped 8; count of bases not matched to a gene: 21. The CDR3 loop reads CASSGQRGSQREGRHEQFF. The CDR3 DNA sequence: TGTGCCAGCAGTGGACAAAGGGGATCTCAGCGGGAGGGCCGACATGAGCAGTTCTTC.